The 6 T cell receptor beta chains below all came from one sample that was sequenced in a study of identical twins. A single record per CDR3 protein comes from TCRdb applying MiXCR to the 5' RACE reads. The sample consists of 1.5 million to 2 million distinct CDR3 sequences, around 33% of them appearing once. Sequenced input: cord blood. These receptors originate from a newborn girl in good health.

V gene TRBV21-1 combines with J gene TRBJ2-3; no DNA check was done on the table's D call, TRBD1. TRBV21-1 is a pseudogene segment. This CDR3 contains 14 residues. The CDR3 DNA sequence: TGTGCCAGCAATCTGGGGGGCGGGACAGATACGCAGTATTTT. Its translation is CASNLGGGTDTQYF.

This clonotype was found many times. The chain is built from TRBV9 and TRBJ2-1; D gene uncertain. Per the germline V gene, CDR1 is SGDLS and CDR2 is YYNGEE. The CDR3 is 16 amino acids. V shed 4 bases and J shed 3 bases, with 17 bases lying between them. Here the CDR3 DNA reads TGTGCCAGCAGCCCCCGGACGACGGTTCTCTACAATGAGCAGTTCTTC. Protein sequence: CASSPRTTVLYNEQFF.

This clonotype was found a few times. The chain uses TRBV20-1 and TRBJ1-1; maybe TRBD1 (5 bases). There are 15 residues in the CDR3. V was shortened by 0 bases and J by 0 bases, with 11 bases between the two germline ends. The V gene's germline CDR1 is DFQATT and CDR2 SNEGSKA (reference sequence). CDR3 in amino acids: CSARDRGIMNTEAFF. CDR3 in DNA: TGCAGTGCTAGAGATCGGGGCATCATGAACACTGAAGCTTTCTTT.

The rearrangement links TRBV5-1 to TRBJ2-7; D may be TRBD2 (6 bases). Germline CDR1 reads SGHRS; CDR2 reads YFSETQ. Between the trimmed V and J ends, which lost 4 bases and 7 bases, there was a span of 21 bases. CDR3 length: 15 amino acids. CDR3 sequence (DNA): TGCGCCAGCAGCACCTTCCAACTTGGGGCGGGGGAGCAGTACTTC. It encodes CASSTFQLGAGEQYF.

A note on this clonotype: A junction end diverges from the germline sequence, so it may reflect a read error. The rearrangement links TRBV4-2 to TRBJ2-3; 15 nucleotides align to TRBD2. Germline V gives CDR1 LGHNA, CDR2 YNFKEQ. This CDR3 comprises 17 residues. The CDR3 coding sequence is TGTGCCGGCAGCCCCGGGACTAGCGGGAGGTTCGCAGATACGCAGTATTTT. Its translation is CAGSPGTSGRFADTQYF.

This rearrangement joins TRBV30 to TRBJ2-3, with TRBD2 as a possible D gene (6 bases). The CDR3 runs to 17 residues. In germline, CDR1 is GTSNPN, CDR2 SVGIG (reference sequence). The germline V and J ends were trimmed by 2 bases and 2 bases, with 20 bases remaining between them. The CDR3 loop reads CAWSSPDWRGLTDTQYF. CDR3 sequence (DNA): TGTGCCTGGAGTTCCCCAGATTGGCGGGGCCTCACAGATACGCAGTATTTT.